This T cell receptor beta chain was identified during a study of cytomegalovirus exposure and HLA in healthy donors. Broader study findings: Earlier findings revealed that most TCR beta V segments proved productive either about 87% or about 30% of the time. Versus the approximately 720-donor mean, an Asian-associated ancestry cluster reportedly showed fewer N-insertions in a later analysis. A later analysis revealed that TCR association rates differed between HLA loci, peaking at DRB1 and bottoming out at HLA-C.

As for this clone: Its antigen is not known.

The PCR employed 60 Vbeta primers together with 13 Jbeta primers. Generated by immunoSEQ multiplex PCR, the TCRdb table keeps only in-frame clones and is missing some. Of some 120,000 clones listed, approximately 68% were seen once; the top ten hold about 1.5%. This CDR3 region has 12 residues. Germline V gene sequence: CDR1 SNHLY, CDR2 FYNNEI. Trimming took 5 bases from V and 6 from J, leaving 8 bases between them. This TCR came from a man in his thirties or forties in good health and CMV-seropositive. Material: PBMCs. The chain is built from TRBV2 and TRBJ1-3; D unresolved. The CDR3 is CASSLEKNTIYF. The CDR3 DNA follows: TGTGCCAGCAGTTTGGAGAAAAACACCATATATTTT.